This T cell receptor (beta chain) was profiled in a study of cytomegalovirus exposure and HLA in healthy donors. For the study at large: Samples from HLA-typed donors yielded approximately 80 million unique TCRs in an early data release.

Study-wide results and caveats: Certain indistinguishable V segments, among them TRBV6-2 and TRBV6-3, were excluded. Donor immune exposure was known only as CMV serostatus.

The CDR3 has 14 amino acids. Trimming left V 3 bases short and J 4 bases short, with 10 bases between. In germline, CDR1 is SNHLY, CDR2 FYNNEI. As concerns this clone: What it binds is unknown.

A multiplex PCR was run with 60 Vbeta primers and 13 Jbeta primers. The data were produced by immunoSEQ multiplex PCR, yet TCRdb's version contains in-frame clones alone and is incomplete. The profile shows 100,000 to 150,000 clones, around three quarters of them singletons. The clonotype originates from a woman aged 60-75 years in good health and CMV-seropositive. The specimen was PBMCs. This chain connects TRBV2 to TRBJ1-5, with D maybe TRBD1 (6 bases). CDR3 sequence (DNA): TGTGCCAGCAGTGATCCAGGGGAGAATCAGCCCCAGCATTTT. It is translated as CASSDPGENQPQHF.